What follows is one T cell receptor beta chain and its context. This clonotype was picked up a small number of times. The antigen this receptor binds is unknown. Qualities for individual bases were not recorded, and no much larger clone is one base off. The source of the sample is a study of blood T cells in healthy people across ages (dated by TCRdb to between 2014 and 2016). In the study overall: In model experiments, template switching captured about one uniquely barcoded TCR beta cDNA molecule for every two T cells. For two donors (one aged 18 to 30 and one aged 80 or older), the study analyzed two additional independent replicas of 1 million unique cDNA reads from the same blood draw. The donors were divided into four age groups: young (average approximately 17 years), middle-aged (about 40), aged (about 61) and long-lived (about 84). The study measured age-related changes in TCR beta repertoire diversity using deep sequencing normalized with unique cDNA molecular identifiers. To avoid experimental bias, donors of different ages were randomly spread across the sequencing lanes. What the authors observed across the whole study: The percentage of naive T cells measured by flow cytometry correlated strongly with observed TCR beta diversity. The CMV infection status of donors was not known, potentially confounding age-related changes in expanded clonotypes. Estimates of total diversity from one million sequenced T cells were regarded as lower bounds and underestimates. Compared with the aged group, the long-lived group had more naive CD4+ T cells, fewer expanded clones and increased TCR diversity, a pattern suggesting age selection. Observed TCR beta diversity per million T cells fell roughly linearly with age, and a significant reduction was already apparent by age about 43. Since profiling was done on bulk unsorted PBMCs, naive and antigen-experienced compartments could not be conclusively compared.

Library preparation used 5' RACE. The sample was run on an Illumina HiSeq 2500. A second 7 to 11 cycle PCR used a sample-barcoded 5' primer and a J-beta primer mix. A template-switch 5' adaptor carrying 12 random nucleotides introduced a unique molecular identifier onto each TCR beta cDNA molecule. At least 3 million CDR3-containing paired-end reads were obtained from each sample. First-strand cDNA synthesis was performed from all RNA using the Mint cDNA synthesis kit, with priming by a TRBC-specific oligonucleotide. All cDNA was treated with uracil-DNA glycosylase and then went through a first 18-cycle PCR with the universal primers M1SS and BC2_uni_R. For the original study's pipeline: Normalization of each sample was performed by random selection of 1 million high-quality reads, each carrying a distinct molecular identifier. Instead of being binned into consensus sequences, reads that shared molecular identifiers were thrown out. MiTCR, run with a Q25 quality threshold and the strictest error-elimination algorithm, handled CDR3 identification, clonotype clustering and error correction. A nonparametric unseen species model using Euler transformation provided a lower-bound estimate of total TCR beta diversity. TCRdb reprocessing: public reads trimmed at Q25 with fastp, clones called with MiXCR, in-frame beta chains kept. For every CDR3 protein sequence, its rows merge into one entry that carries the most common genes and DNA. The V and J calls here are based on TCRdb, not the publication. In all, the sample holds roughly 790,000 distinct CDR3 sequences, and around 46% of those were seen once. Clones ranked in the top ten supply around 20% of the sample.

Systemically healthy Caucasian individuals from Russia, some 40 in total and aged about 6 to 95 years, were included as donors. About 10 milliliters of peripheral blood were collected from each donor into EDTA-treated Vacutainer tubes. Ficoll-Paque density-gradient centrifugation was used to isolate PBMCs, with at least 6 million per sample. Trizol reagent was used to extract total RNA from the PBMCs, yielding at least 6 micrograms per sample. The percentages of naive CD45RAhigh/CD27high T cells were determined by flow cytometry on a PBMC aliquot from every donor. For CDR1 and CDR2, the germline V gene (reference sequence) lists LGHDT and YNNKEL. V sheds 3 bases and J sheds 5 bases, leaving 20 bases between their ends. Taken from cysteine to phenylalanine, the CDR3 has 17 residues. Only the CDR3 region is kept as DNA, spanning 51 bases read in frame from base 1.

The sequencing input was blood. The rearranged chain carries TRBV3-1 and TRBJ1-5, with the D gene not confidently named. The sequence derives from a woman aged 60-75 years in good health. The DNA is TGTGCCAGCAGCCAGCCGGCTGGGGATAAGTTCGATCAGCCCCAGCATTTT. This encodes CASSQPAGDKFDQPQHF.